This T cell receptor (beta chain) was identified during a study of tumor-infiltrating lymphocytes in primary liver carcinoma. Looking at the study overall: Surgical resection was used to treat these primary liver carcinoma patients. The study included patients who were men and women aged 30 to 69 years. Measuring roughly 4 to 11 cm across, the tumors were staged as T1-T3 N0M0. Study results and limitations: Tumor-adjacent and tumor-blood pairs shared less of their repertoires than tumor region pairs shared.

Details on this clonotype: Antigen: not known. Here the CDR3 omits its conserved ending phenylalanine or tryptophan, so a read error is the likely source.

Alongside blood RNA obtained from unsorted whole blood, germline DNA was also extracted. Constant-region priming of around 490 ng total RNA yielded TCR beta cDNA. Each TCR beta library was derived from three nested multiplex PCR rounds that employed slightly modified ARM-PCR. TRBV1-TRBV30 forward primers and a C-beta reverse primer were used in the first two PCR rounds, which each ran for approximately 10 cycles. TCRdb re-called the multiplex PCR reads with MiXCR, one entry per CDR3 protein. Of approximately 330,000 distinct CDR3 sequences in the sample, roughly two thirds were seen once. CDR3 size: 13 residues. V was cut by 7 bases and J by 6 bases, with 16 bases left in between. The germline V gene encodes CDR1 MDHEN and CDR2 SYDVKM.

Sequences were obtained from peripheral blood. The receptor was derived from a man aged 35 to 55 with primary liver carcinoma and hepatitis B virus infection. The rearrangement uses TRBV28 and TRBJ2-7, with D possibly matching TRBD1 (5 bases). The CDR3 sequence: CASTLTAGPEQYS. The CDR3 bases are TGTGCCAGCACCCTGACGGCAGGGCCCGAGCAGTACTCC.